One sample yielded the 8 T cell receptor beta chains listed below, sequenced in a study of T cell repertoires in cytomegalovirus infection (dated by TCRdb to 2018 to 2020). The instrument given in TCRdb is Illumina HiSeq 1500. In TCRdb, the public reads were trimmed at Q25 with fastp and aligned with MiXCR, with productive beta chains retained. One record per CDR3 amino acid sequence lists the most common genes and DNA. This sample is represented by about 900,000 distinct CDR3 sequences; 31% of them were singletons. Together, the top ten hold around an eighth of the sample. No cognate antigen is known for these TCRs. The sample's treatment or condition label is to be understood as: in vitro stimulation with specific CMV peptide epitopes to enrich CMV-specific T cells. The sequencing here drew on cultured CD8+ T cells from PBMCs, taken from culture after CMV antigen stimulation. The origin of the receptors is a human donor in good health (CMV status not recorded). Some clones in this sample may be carry-over from other donors' samples.

CDR3 loop: CASSQEIGILNTEAFF. The CDR3 DNA reads as TGCGCCAGCAGCCAAGAGATAGGGATCCTGAACACTGAAGCTTTCTTT. The genes are TRBV4-1 and TRBJ1-1; D unresolved. CDR3 length equals 16 residues. V gave up 0 bases and J gave up 0 bases, with 11 bases separating them. Germline lookup yields CDR1 MGHRA and CDR2 YSYEKL.

V and J are TRBV7-8 and TRBJ2-7; D is uncertain. Germline CDR1 and CDR2: SGHVS and FQNEAQ. The CDR3 extends over 14 amino acids. Trimming took off 5 bases at V and 7 bases at J, with 18 bases between the two ends. The CDR3 DNA is TGTGCCAGCAGCCCCGGAGTATCAACGGTAGAGCAGTACGTC. Translating gives CASSPGVSTVEQYV.

The chain has TRBV6-5 and TRBJ1-1; TRBD1 aligns across 11 bases. This CDR3 contains 14 residues. CDR1 and CDR2 from the germline V gene are MNHEY and SVGAGI. The V gene end was trimmed by 5 bases and the J gene end by 7 bases; junction bases not matched to a gene: 6. This CDR3 reads CASSDEGQGVEAFF. The CDR3 DNA follows: TGTGCCAGCAGTGACGAGGGACAGGGGGTTGAAGCTTTCTTT.

For the CDR3, the DNA is TGTGCCAGCAGCGTTTTGGGGCGATGGGAGACCCAGTACTTC. Its translation is CASSVLGRWETQYF. The J gene is TRBJ2-5, the V gene TRBV7-9; tentative D call: TRBD1 (5 bases). Trimming took 5 bases from V and 5 from J, leaving 15 bases between them. The CDR3 sequence is 14 residues long. CDR1 SEHNR and CDR2 FQNEAQ come from the germline V gene (reference sequence).

This clonotype came up a few times. V and J are TRBV7-6 and TRBJ2-1; TRBD2 matches 12 bases. V gave up 5 bases and J gave up 7 bases; unmatched junction bases: 6. Germline loops: CDR1 SGHVS, CDR2 FNYEAQ. The CDR3 is 15 residues long. The CDR3 DNA reads TGTGCCAGCAGCATTTCTAGCGGGGGGGCGAATGAGCAGTTCTTC. Its protein product is CASSISSGGANEQFF.

The J gene is TRBJ1-5, the V gene TRBV19, with D perhaps TRBD1 (5 bases). V was cut by 6 bases and J by 0 bases, with 12 bases left in between. CDR1 is LNHDA and CDR2 is SQIVND in the germline V gene (reference sequence). The length of the CDR3 is 15 residues. The chain's CDR3 is CASRYSQGSNQPQHF. Written as DNA, the CDR3 is TGTGCCAGTAGGTACTCCCAGGGTAGCAATCAGCCCCAGCATTTT.

This clonotype was detected many times. One end of the junction fails to match germline, which may point to a read error. CDR3 residues: CASSLTRLTDTQYF. The CDR3 nucleotides read TGTGCTAGCAGCTTAACCCGGCTGACAGATACGCAGTATTTT. V gene TRBV7-7 combines with J gene TRBJ2-3; the D is unclear. The germline CDR1 and CDR2 sequences are SSHAT and FNYEAQ (reference sequence). CDR3 length: 14 amino acids.

This clonotype was detected many times. This sequence joins TRBV7-8 and TRBJ2-3; D gene uncertain. Germline loops: CDR1 SGHVS, CDR2 FQNEAQ. The length of the CDR3 is 15 residues. The ends were cut back, 0 bases at V and 2 bases at J, with 9 bases in the middle. CDR3 sequence (DNA): TGTGCCAGCAGCTTAGCGCTTTCAGCCACAGATACGCAGTATTTT. Protein product: CASSLALSATDTQYF.